The sequence of this T cell receptor beta chain was determined in a study of fetal regulatory T cell absence and autoimmunity. The junction had 1 base not matched to a gene; V was cut back by 4 bases and J by 1 base. This CDR3 comprises 14 residues. CDR1 and CDR2 from the germline V gene are ENHRY and SYGVKD. This clone has a single count. Its antigen is not known. Clones were read by immunoSEQ multiplex PCR, and TCRdb kept only the in-frame ones, dropping some. Of 95,000 to 100,000 clones detected, roughly 78% appear once; the ten largest clones hold 2%. Study-level points and caveats: Compared with cord blood, pancreas showed oligoclonal TCR enrichment, some clones over 90-fold.

Sequenced: pancreas tissue. The origin of this receptor is a male donor with IPEX syndrome. This chain joins TRBV10-3 and TRBJ2-5; 9 bases are a match to TRBD2. CDR3 protein: CAISVAGAQETQYF. Here the CDR3 DNA reads TGTGCCATCAGTGTAGCGGGGGCCCAAGAGACCCAGTACTTC.